This T cell receptor (beta chain) was found in a study of control samples from healthy donors and cancer patients. Germline V gene data show CDR1 as LGHNA and CDR2 as YNFKEQ. This CDR3 has 15 residues. Trimming left V 4 bases short and J 5 bases short, with 14 bases between. Here immunoSEQ multiplex PCR was the method, and the copy in TCRdb shows in-frame clones only, minus some. The table includes tens of thousands of clones, nearly 90% detected once. The chain has TRBV4-2 and TRBJ1-4; D is unresolved. The receptor comes from a man aged 55 to 70 with colorectal cancer. The sample consisted of PBMCs. DNA of the CDR3: TGTGCCAGCAGCCCTGGGGTGACTCGGAATGAAAAACTGTTTTTT. This gives the protein CASSPGVTRNEKLFF.